The 32 T cell receptor beta chains reported below all come from one sample, sequenced in a study of identical twins. MiXCR, run by TCRdb on the 5' RACE reads, gives a single entry per CDR3 protein. The data hold fewer than 800,000 distinct CDR3 sequences, with about 7.6% observed a single time. This sample was shared with a second study, whose subject was yellow fever vaccine responses in identical twins.

Sequenced sample: PBMCs. These TCRs come from a woman aged 18-29 years in good health.

This clonotype was seen many times. This chain uses TRBV5-1 with TRBJ1-1; no reliable D call. Trimming removed 4 bases at V and 2 bases at J, with 12 bases between. CDR1 and CDR2 (germline): SGHRS, YFSETQ. The CDR3 covers 14 residues. DNA of the CDR3: TGCGCCAGCAGCCCGAGCATAACAAACACTGAAGCTTTCTTT. Translating gives CASSPSITNTEAFF. Variable domain in full (rest from reference TRBV5-1 and TRBJ1-1): KAGVTQTPRYLIKTRGQQVTLSCSPISGHRSVSWYQQTPGQGLQFLFEYFSETQRNKGNFPGRFSGRQFSNSRSEMNVSTLELGDSALYLCASSPSITNTEAFFGQGTRLTVV.

The rearrangement links TRBV5-1 to TRBJ2-3; 9 nucleotides line up with TRBD1. V gave up 4 bases and J gave up 3 bases; unmatched junction bases: 9. There are 16 residues in the CDR3. The germline CDR1 and CDR2 sequences are SGHRS and YFSETQ. Here the CDR3 DNA reads TGCGCCAGCAGCACTAACAACAGGGGGCTTACAGATACGCAGTATTTT. This encodes CASSTNNRGLTDTQYF.

V gene TRBV20-1 combines with J gene TRBJ1-1; D might be TRBD1 (6 bases). This CDR3 comprises 16 residues. V was shortened by 1 base and J by 4 bases, with 19 bases between the two germline ends. CDR1 and CDR2 (germline): DFQATT, SNEGSKA (reference sequence). This CDR3 reads CSARGTTRGPTTEAFF. CDR3 DNA: TGCAGTGCTAGAGGAACGACCAGGGGACCCACCACTGAAGCTTTCTTT.

The rearrangement uses TRBV5-1 and TRBJ2-5, with D unclear. Trimming stripped 4 bases from V and 4 bases from J, with 14 bases between. From germline, CDR1 is SGHRS and CDR2 YFSETQ. CDR3 size: 14 residues. The CDR3 spells CASSEELLRETQYF. As DNA, the CDR3 is TGCGCCAGCAGCGAAGAACTGCTTCGAGAGACCCAGTACTTC.

The chain combines TRBV2 with TRBJ2-1, with 9 bases matching TRBD2. The CDR3 sequence is 16 residues long. Germline assignment: CDR1 SNHLY and CDR2 FYNNEI. V gave up 6 bases and J gave up 4 bases; unmatched junction bases: 10. CDR3 region: CASRSALAGPYNEQFF. As DNA, the CDR3 is TGTGCCAGCAGGTCGGCGCTAGCGGGACCTTACAATGAGCAGTTCTTC.

This clonotype was seen a few times. V and J are TRBV6-2 or TRBV6-3 and TRBJ2-7; 15 bases are a match to TRBD2. CDR3 length: 22 amino acids. With V trimmed by 6 bases and J by 3 bases, 24 bases remained unmatched. Germline V gene data show CDR1 as MNHEY and CDR2 as SVGEGT. The CDR3 here is CASRTDRGLPGLAGGSNYEQYV. Written as DNA, the CDR3 is TGTGCCAGCAGAACGGACAGGGGGCTCCCGGGACTAGCGGGGGGCTCGAACTACGAGCAGTACGTC.

At least ten counts were recorded for this clonotype. J is TRBJ2-5 and V is TRBV25-1, with D perhaps assigned TRBD1 or TRBD2 (5 bases each). Deletions cut 6 bases from V and 1 base from J, with 12 bases between. Germline CDR1 and CDR2: MGHDK and SYGVNS. This CDR3 has 14 residues. This CDR3 reads CASSKTGTQETQYF. The CDR3 DNA reads TGTGCCAGCAGCAAAACCGGGACCCAAGAGACCCAGTACTTC.

This clonotype was counted a few times. V is TRBV10-3 and J is TRBJ2-3; 9 nucleotides align to TRBD1. V trimming: 2 bases; J trimming: 5 bases; junction bases outside the gene matches: 8. The CDR3 runs to 16 residues. Germline-derived CDR1 and CDR2 are ENHRY and SYGVKD. CDR3 region: CAISEGQGFLGDTQYF. The CDR3 DNA is TGTGCCATCAGTGAGGGACAGGGGTTTTTGGGAGATACGCAGTATTTT.

The chain employs TRBV12-3 or TRBV12-4 and TRBJ2-3; 9 nucleotides line up with TRBD2. This CDR3 contains 15 residues. The V gene end was trimmed by 7 bases and the J gene end by 4 bases; junction bases not matched to a gene: 9. The CDR3 region has the DNA TGTGCCAGCACCCAAAGCGGGAGGCCGCCAGATACGCAGTATTTT. Protein sequence: CASTQSGRPPDTQYF.

This clonotype was counted only a few times. The chain links TRBV24-1 to TRBJ1-1; unclear D gene. The length of the CDR3 is 13 residues. Germline V gene lookup returns CDR1 KGHDR and CDR2 SFDVKD. Trimming cost V 4 bases and J 1 base, with 6 bases left between them. In DNA form, the CDR3 reads TGTGCCACCAGTGACGGAAAGAACACTGAAGCTTTCTTT. This sequence encodes CATSDGKNTEAFF.

Ten or more counts support this clonotype. The CDR3 reads CASSLDRPSGNTIYF. CDR3 nucleotides: TGTGCCAGCAGCTTAGACAGACCCTCTGGAAACACCATATATTTT. The rearrangement joins TRBV7-6 to TRBJ1-3; D is unresolved. V lost 1 base and J lost 0, with 7 bases in between. The V gene's germline CDR1 is SGHVS and CDR2 FNYEAQ. The CDR3 is made up of 15 amino acids.

The CDR3 DNA sequence: TGTGCCAGCAGCTTAGCAGCTAGGGACAGCAACACTGAAGCTTTCTTT. Amino acids: CASSLAARDSNTEAFF. This chain joins TRBV7-6 and TRBJ1-1; 7 bases fit TRBD1. Looked up from germline, CDR1 is SGHVS and CDR2 is FNYEAQ. V dropped 0 bases and J dropped 2; count of bases not matched to a gene: 6. CDR3 size: 16 residues.

This clonotype was detected only a few times. The chain employs TRBV5-1 and TRBJ2-2; 9 bases fit TRBD2. J gave up 6 bases and V 4 bases, and 4 bases lay outside the gene matches. Germline V CDR1 and CDR2: SGHRS, YFSETQ. This CDR3 has 14 residues. The CDR3 sequence is CASSPGLAAGELFF. As DNA, the CDR3 is TGCGCCAGCAGCCCGGGACTAGCTGCCGGGGAGCTGTTTTTT.

This clonotype has only a few counts. This chain uses TRBV12-3 or TRBV12-4 with TRBJ1-2; D remains unclear. Trimming removed 6 bases at V and 6 bases at J, with 5 bases between. This CDR3 contains 10 residues. DNA of the CDR3: TGTGCCAGCAGCTCCGATGGCTACACCTTC. It yields the protein CASSSDGYTF.

There are many counts of this clonotype. The chain has TRBV5-1 and TRBJ1-3, with D hard to call. The germline V gene has CDR1 SGHRS and CDR2 YFSETQ. Deletions cut 1 base from V and 4 bases from J, with 9 bases between. The CDR3 consists of 14 residues. Here the CDR3 reads CASSLMGSGNTIYF. The CDR3 DNA is TGCGCCAGCAGCTTGATGGGATCCGGAAACACCATATATTTT. The full variable domain, its missing parts supplied by reference TRBV5-1 and TRBJ1-3, is KAGVTQTPRYLIKTRGQQVTLSCSPISGHRSVSWYQQTPGQGLQFLFEYFSETQRNKGNFPGRFSGRQFSNSRSEMNVSTLELGDSALYLCASSLMGSGNTIYFGEGSWLTVV.

This clonotype was found a few times. A junction end diverges from the germline sequence, so it may reflect a read error. This chain connects TRBV4-1 to TRBJ2-7, with D unresolved. The CDR3 contains 12 residues. Germline assignment: CDR1 MGHRA and CDR2 YSYEKL. The CDR3 nucleotides are TGCGCCAGCAGCCAAGATCCGAGACCGCCAGTATTC. Protein product: CASSQDPRPPVF.

This clonotype occurred many times. The chain has TRBV11-2 and TRBJ1-4; D unclear. Germline V gene sequence: CDR1 SGHAT, CDR2 FQNNGV. V was shortened by 1 base and J by 8 bases, with 8 bases between the two germline ends. CDR3 size: 13 residues. CDR3 amino acids: CASSLGELEKLFF. For the CDR3, the DNA is TGTGCCAGCAGCTTAGGAGAATTGGAAAAACTGTTTTTT.

CDR3 nucleotide sequence: TGTGCCAGCTCACCCAGGAACAGGGGCTCCTACAATGAGCAGTTCTTC. Translating it yields CASSPRNRGSYNEQFF. This sequence joins TRBV18 and TRBJ2-1, with TRBD1 matching 7 bases. CDR3 length: 16 amino acids. Germline V CDR1 and CDR2: KGHSH, LQKENI. The ends lost 3 bases at V and 0 bases at J; junction bases unmatched: 5.

This clonotype has at least ten counts. The chain employs TRBV12-3 or TRBV12-4 and TRBJ1-2; a weak D match, TRBD1 (6 bases). CDR3 length: 15 residues. The ends were cut back, 3 bases at V and 4 bases at J, with 15 bases in the middle. CDR3 amino acids: CASSLSVRGVYGYTF. The CDR3, as DNA: TGTGCCAGCAGTTTGAGCGTTAGGGGGGTCTATGGCTACACCTTC.

The sample holds many counts of this clonotype. This rearrangement joins TRBV28 to TRBJ2-1; D perhaps matches TRBD2 (6 bases). Trimming pared 2 bases from V and 14 bases from J, leaving 13 bases between. In germline, CDR1 is MDHEN, CDR2 SYDVKM. The CDR3 extends over 12 amino acids. The CDR3 nucleotides are TGTGCCAGCAGTTTAAGATCAACGGGGGAGTTCTTC. Protein product: CASSLRSTGEFF.

The chain is built from TRBV20-1 and TRBJ1-2, with a tentative D call TRBD1 (5 bases). Germline loops: CDR1 DFQATT, CDR2 SNEGSKA (reference sequence). V shed 6 bases and J shed 8 bases, with 22 bases lying between them. There are 14 residues in the CDR3. The CDR3 nucleotides read TGCAGTGCCCTCCCTGGAGGGGACGTATGGGGCTACACCTTC. Amino acids: CSALPGGDVWGYTF.

This clonotype was counted ten times or more. The CDR3 DNA is TGCAGCGTGGAGGCTTCCCCGTCCTACAATGAGCAGTTCTTC. Translating it yields CSVEASPSYNEQFF. This chain uses TRBV29-1 with TRBJ2-1, with D perhaps matching TRBD2 (5 bases). CDR3 size: 14 residues. CDR1 is SQVTM and CDR2 is ANQGSEA in the germline V gene. Trimming took 6 bases from V and 1 from J, leaving 13 bases between them.

This rearrangement joins TRBV10-3 to TRBJ2-7, with D maybe TRBD2 (5 bases). Germline-derived CDR1 and CDR2 are ENHRY and SYGVKD. V was trimmed by 0 bases and J by 0 bases, leaving 9 bases between them. The CDR3 is 15 residues long. CDR3 DNA: TGTGCCATCAGTGAGTCGAGCGGAACCTCCTACGAGCAGTACTTC. Translating gives CAISESSGTSYEQYF.

The rearrangement links TRBV4-1 to TRBJ2-5; TRBD2 matches 11 bases. Looked up from germline, CDR1 is MGHRA and CDR2 is YSYEKL. The CDR3 runs to 16 residues. V shed 4 bases and J 5 bases; nucleotides not matched to a gene: 9. DNA of the CDR3: TGCGCCAGCAGCCTCACCCTAGCGGGGGGTGCGGAGACCCAGTACTTC. Its translation: CASSLTLAGGAETQYF.

The table lists this clonotype with many counts. The chain has TRBV12-3 or TRBV12-4 and TRBJ2-1; TRBD2 is a possible D gene (6 bases). V gave up 2 bases and J gave up 0 bases, with 14 bases separating them. The CDR3 loop spans 17 amino acids. The CDR3 DNA is TGTGCCAGCAGTTTATGGCTAGCGTTGAGCTCCTACAATGAGCAGTTCTTC. Translation: CASSLWLALSSYNEQFF.

This clonotype was found a few times. V gene TRBV3-1 combines with J gene TRBJ2-5; 15 bases line up with TRBD2. Germline CDR1 is LGHDT and CDR2 is YNNKEL (reference sequence). This CDR3 region has 19 residues. With V trimmed by 2 bases and J by 0 bases, 7 bases remained unmatched. CDR3 residues: CASSQRTSGGARYQETQYF. CDR3 bases: TGTGCCAGCAGCCAACGGACTAGCGGGGGGGCCCGGTACCAAGAGACCCAGTACTTC.

This clonotype was counted many times. The V and J genes are TRBV5-1 and TRBJ1-5; no clear D. Germline V lookup: CDR1 SGHRS, CDR2 YFSETQ. V was cut by 0 bases and J by 10 bases, with 14 bases left in between. The CDR3 has 14 amino acids. CDR3 DNA: TGCGCCAGCAGCTTGGCCGGGCTGCCGGGTCCCCAGCATTTT. Residues: CASSLAGLPGPQHF.

The chain combines TRBV4-1 with TRBJ1-3, with a tentative D call TRBD1 (5 bases). This CDR3 is 16 amino acids long. In germline, CDR1 is MGHRA, CDR2 YSYEKL. V lost 4 bases to trimming and J lost 2 bases, with 15 bases between them. The CDR3 DNA reads TGCGCCAGCAGCCCCCGATTGACAGAGACTGGAAACACCATATATTTT. It codes for CASSPRLTETGNTIYF.

The chain joins TRBV28 to TRBJ2-1; TRBD2 aligns across 12 bases. In germline, CDR1 is MDHEN, CDR2 SYDVKM. V lost 6 bases and J lost 5; bases outside the gene matches: 5. This CDR3 is built from 15 residues. CDR3 sequence (DNA): TGTGCCAGCAGGCCAGGACTAGCGGGGAACAATGAGCAGTTCTTC. This gives the protein CASRPGLAGNNEQFF.

This sequence joins TRBV6-6 and TRBJ2-3, with D uncertain. Trimming removed 7 bases at V and 0 bases at J, with 8 bases between. Germline V lookup: CDR1 MNHNY, CDR2 SVGAGI (reference sequence). The CDR3 covers 13 residues. CDR3 sequence (DNA): TGTGCCAGCAAACTCGTAAGCACAGATACGCAGTATTTT. Its translation is CASKLVSTDTQYF.

This clonotype occurred many times. The rearrangement joins TRBV6-1 to TRBJ2-7, with 7 bases fitting TRBD2. The CDR3 runs 14 residues. CDR1 is MNHNS and CDR2 is SASEGT in the germline V gene. With 6 bases clipped from V and 6 bases from J, the junction kept 11 bases outside the gene matches. The DNA for the CDR3 is TGTGCCAGCAGCCTAATGGGAGGGAACGGCGAGCAGTACGTC. Its translation: CASSLMGGNGEQYV.

This clonotype was picked up many times. V and J are TRBV29-1 and TRBJ2-2, with 8 bases lining up with TRBD2. This CDR3 region has 14 residues. With 6 bases clipped from V and 5 bases from J, the junction kept 8 bases outside the gene matches. Germline V CDR1 and CDR2: SQVTM, ANQGSEA. For the CDR3, the DNA is TGCAGCGTCCACCAACGGGAGGGTACCGGGGAGCTGTTTTTT. Amino acids: CSVHQREGTGELFF.